This T cell receptor (beta chain) was found in a study of identical twins. Study-wide points: Weaker excess twin sharing was observed in beta out-of-frame sequences. The authors drew conclusions from cross-sectional statistical analysis rather than following the same donors. With abundant cord blood beta clonotypes, insertions were fewer; memory repertoires showed no such pattern.

TCRdb re-called the 5' RACE reads with MiXCR, one entry per CDR3 protein. The sample has 400,000 to 550,000 distinct CDR3 sequences; roughly an eighth are singletons. As concerns this clonotype: As yet, its antigen is unknown.

The ends were cut back, 8 bases at V and 1 base at J, with 11 bases in the middle. The germline gives CDR1 MGHDK, CDR2 SYGVNS. The CDR3 is made up of 13 amino acids. The data were also submitted as part of a second study, on yellow fever vaccine responses in identical twins.

What was sequenced was CD4+ T cells sorted from blood. The chain employs TRBV25-1 and TRBJ1-1; D is unclear. The sequence came from a woman aged 18 to 35 in good health. CDR3 in amino acids: CASLLGENTEAFF. The CDR3, as DNA: TGTGCCAGCTTACTTGGGGAGAACACTGAAGCTTTCTTT.